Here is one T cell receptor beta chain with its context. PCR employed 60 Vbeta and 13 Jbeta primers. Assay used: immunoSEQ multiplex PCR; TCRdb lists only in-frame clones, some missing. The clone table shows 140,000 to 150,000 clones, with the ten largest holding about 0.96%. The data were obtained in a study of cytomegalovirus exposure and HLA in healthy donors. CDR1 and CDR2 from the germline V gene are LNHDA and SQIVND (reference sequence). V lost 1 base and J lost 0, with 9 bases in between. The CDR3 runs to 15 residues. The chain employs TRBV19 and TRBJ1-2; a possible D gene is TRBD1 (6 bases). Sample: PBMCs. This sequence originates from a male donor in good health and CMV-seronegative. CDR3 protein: CASSIVQGTNYGYTF. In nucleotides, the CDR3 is TGTGCCAGTAGTATAGTCCAGGGGACTAACTATGGCTACACCTTC.